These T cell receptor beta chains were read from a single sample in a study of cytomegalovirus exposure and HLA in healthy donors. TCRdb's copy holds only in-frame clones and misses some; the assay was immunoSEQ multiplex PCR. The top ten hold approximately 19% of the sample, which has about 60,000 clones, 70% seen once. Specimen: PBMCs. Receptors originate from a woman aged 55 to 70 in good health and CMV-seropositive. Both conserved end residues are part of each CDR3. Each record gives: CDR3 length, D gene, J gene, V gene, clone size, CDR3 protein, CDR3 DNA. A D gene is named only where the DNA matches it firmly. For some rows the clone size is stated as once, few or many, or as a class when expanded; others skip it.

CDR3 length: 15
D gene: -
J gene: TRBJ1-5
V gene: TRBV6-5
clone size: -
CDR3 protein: CASSASGGYNQPQHF
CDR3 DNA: TGTGCCAGCAGTGCCTCCGGGGGTTATAATCAGCCCCAGCATTTT

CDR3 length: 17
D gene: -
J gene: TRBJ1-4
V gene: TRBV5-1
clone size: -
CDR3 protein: CASSLYGQVATNEKLFF
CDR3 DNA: TGCGCCAGCAGCTTGTATGGGCAAGTTGCAACTAATGAAAAACTGTTTTTT

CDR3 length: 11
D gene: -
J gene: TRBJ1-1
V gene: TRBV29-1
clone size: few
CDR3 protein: CSVERNTEAFF
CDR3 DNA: TGCAGCGTTGAGCGCAACACTGAAGCTTTCTTT

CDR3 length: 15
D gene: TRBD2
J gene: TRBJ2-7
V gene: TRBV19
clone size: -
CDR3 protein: CASSTGTSGTYEQYF
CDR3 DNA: TGTGCCAGTAGTACCGGGACTAGCGGGACCTACGAGCAGTACTTC

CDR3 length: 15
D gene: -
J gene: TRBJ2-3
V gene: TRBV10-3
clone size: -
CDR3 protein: CAISESSLSTDTQYF
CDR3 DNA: TGTGCCATCAGTGAGTCGAGTTTAAGCACAGATACGCAGTATTTT

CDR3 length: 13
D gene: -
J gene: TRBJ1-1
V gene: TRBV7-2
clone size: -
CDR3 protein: CASSPRGNTEAFF
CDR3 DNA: TGTGCCAGCAGCCCCCGAGGAAACACTGAAGCTTTCTTT

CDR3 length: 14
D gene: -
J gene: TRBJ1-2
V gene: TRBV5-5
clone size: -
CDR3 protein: CASSLVDEYGGYTF
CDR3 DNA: TGTGCCAGCAGCTTGGTCGATGAGTATGGTGGCTACACCTTC

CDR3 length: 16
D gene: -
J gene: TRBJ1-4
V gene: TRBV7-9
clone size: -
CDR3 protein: CSSSSGREATNEKLFF
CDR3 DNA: TGTTCCAGCAGCTCGGGACGGGAGGCAACTAATGAAAAACTGTTTTTT

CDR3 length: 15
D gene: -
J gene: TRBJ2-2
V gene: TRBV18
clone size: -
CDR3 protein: CASSGFTGGTGELFF
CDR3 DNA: TGTGCCAGCTCCGGGTTCACGGGTGGCACCGGGGAGCTGTTTTTT

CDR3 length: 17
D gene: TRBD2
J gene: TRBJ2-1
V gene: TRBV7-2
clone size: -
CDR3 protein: CASSPFLAGARRNEQFF
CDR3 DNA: TGTGCCAGCAGCCCGTTCCTAGCGGGGGCGCGGCGGAATGAGCAGTTCTTC

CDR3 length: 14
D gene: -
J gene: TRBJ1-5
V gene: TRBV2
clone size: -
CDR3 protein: CASTIQGKNQPQHF
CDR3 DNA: TGTGCCAGCACCATTCAGGGGAAGAATCAGCCCCAGCATTTT

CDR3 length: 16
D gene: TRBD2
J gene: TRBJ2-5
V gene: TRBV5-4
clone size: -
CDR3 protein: CASSTGLAGGAETQYF
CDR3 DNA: TGTGCCAGCAGCACGGGACTAGCGGGGGGTGCGGAGACCCAGTACTTC

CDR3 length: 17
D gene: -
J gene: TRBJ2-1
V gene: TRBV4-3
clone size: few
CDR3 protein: CASSQEMRRVAFGEQFF
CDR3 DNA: TGCGCCAGCAGCCAAGAAATGCGGAGAGTGGCTTTCGGGGAGCAGTTCTTC

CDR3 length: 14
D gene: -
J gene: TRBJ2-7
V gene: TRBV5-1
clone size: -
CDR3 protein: CASSLAQHSYEQYF
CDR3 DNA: TGCGCCAGCAGCTTGGCACAACACAGCTACGAGCAGTACTTC

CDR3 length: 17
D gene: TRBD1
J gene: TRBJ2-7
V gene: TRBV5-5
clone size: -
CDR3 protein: CASSLFPGTGGSYEQYF
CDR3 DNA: TGTGCCAGCAGCTTATTCCCCGGGACAGGGGGCTCCTACGAGCAGTACTTC

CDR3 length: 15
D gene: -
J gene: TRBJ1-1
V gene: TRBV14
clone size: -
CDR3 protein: CASSQVPGMNTEAFF
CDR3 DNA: TGTGCCAGCAGCCAAGTTCCAGGGATGAACACTGAAGCTTTCTTT

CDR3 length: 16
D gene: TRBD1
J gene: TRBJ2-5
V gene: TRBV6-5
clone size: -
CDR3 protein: CASSYLIGQGPPEQYF
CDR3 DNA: TGTGCCAGCAGTTACCTAATAGGACAGGGACCTCCGGAGCAGTACTTC

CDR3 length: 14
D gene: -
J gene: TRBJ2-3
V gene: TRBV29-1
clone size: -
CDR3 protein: CSVAEGGATDTQYF
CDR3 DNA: TGCAGCGTTGCGGAGGGTGGTGCCACAGATACGCAGTATTTT

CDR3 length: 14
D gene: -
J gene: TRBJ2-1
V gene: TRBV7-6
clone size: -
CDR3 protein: CASSLYGGPNEQFF
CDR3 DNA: TGTGCCAGCAGCTTATACGGGGGGCCCAATGAGCAGTTCTTC

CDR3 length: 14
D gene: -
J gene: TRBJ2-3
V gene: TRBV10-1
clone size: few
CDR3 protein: CASSDRASTDTQYF
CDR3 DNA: TGCGCCAGCAGTGACAGGGCTAGCACAGATACGCAGTATTTT

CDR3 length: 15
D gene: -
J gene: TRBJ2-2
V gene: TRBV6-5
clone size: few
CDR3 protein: CASKRSRANTGELFF
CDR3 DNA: TGTGCCAGCAAAAGATCCAGGGCGAACACCGGGGAGCTGTTTTTT

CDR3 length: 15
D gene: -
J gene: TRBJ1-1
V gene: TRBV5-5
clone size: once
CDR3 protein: CASSLGPDWNTEAFF
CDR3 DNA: TGTGCCAGCAGCTTGGGGCCAGATTGGAACACTGAAGCTTTCTTT

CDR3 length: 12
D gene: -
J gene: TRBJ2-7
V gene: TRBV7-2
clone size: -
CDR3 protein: CASSLEAGQQYF
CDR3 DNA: TGTGCCAGCAGCTTAGAGGCAGGGCAACAGTACTTC

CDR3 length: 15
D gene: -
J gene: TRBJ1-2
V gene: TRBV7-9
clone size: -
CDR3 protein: CASSPLGLTNYGYTF
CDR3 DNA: TGTGCCAGCAGCCCCCTGGGACTGACTAACTACGGCTACACCTTC